A selection of T cell receptor beta chains follows, all from one sample in a study of graft-versus-host responses after intestinal transplantation. Their recognized antigens are unknown. The data were produced by immunoSEQ multiplex PCR, yet TCRdb's version contains in-frame clones alone and is incomplete. Altogether roughly 110,000 clones are present, roughly 89% being singletons, with the ten largest covering 0.71%. The sequenced sample was unstimulated CD4+ T cells sorted from spleen or lymph node cells, obtained before transplant. The receptors stem from a human donor who was the organ donor for an intestinal transplant. The conserved cysteine and the conserved F or W are not part of the CDR3 here. Each record gives: clone size, D gene, CDR3 length, V gene, CDR3 protein. D genes are given only for firm matches. Some rows mark clone size as missing; the rest say once, few, many or name a class of expanded clone.

clone_size: -
d_call: -
cdr3_length: 13
v_call: TRBV19
cdr3_aa: ASSTYRVLNSPLH

clone_size: -
d_call: -
cdr3_length: 13
v_call: TRBV18
cdr3_aa: VSSLRTEISYEQY

clone_size: -
d_call: TRBD1
cdr3_length: 14
v_call: TRBV5-1
cdr3_aa: ASSLLQGVGTGELF

clone_size: -
d_call: -
cdr3_length: 14
v_call: TRBV15
cdr3_aa: ATSRGLSSGSYEQY

clone_size: medium-sized
d_call: TRBD1
cdr3_length: 15
v_call: TRBV4-1
cdr3_aa: ASSQDIIDRVFFTIY

clone_size: -
d_call: TRBD1
cdr3_length: 12
v_call: TRBV9
cdr3_aa: ASSVEGQGTPLH

clone_size: -
d_call: TRBD1
cdr3_length: 15
v_call: TRBV10-2
cdr3_aa: ASSVDRTYSGANVLT

clone_size: few
d_call: TRBD1
cdr3_length: 11
v_call: TRBV10-3
cdr3_aa: ATWTGSNEKLF

clone_size: -
d_call: -
cdr3_length: 15
v_call: TRBV12-2
cdr3_aa: ASRLGSGTESYNEQF

clone_size: few
d_call: TRBD2
cdr3_length: 13
v_call: TRBV6-5
cdr3_aa: ASSRAGGINNEQF

clone_size: -
d_call: -
cdr3_length: 13
v_call: TRBV5-5
cdr3_aa: ASSLPDSSYNEQF

clone_size: -
d_call: TRBD2
cdr3_length: 13
v_call: TRBV5-1
cdr3_aa: ASSKTSGRRDEQF

clone_size: -
d_call: TRBD1
cdr3_length: 13
v_call: TRBV19
cdr3_aa: ASSGRQGNSYEQY

clone_size: -
d_call: -
cdr3_length: 11
v_call: TRBV5-4
cdr3_aa: ASSADIRGPQH

clone_size: -
d_call: -
cdr3_length: 13
v_call: TRBV19
cdr3_aa: ASSIGGGRVETQY

clone_size: -
d_call: -
cdr3_length: 12
v_call: TRBV9
cdr3_aa: ASSAGPAGYEQY

clone_size: -
d_call: -
cdr3_length: 11
v_call: TRBV5-4
cdr3_aa: ASRWDGNSPLH

clone_size: -
d_call: TRBD1
cdr3_length: 11
v_call: TRBV7-2
cdr3_aa: ASSLQGADEQF

clone_size: -
d_call: -
cdr3_length: 11
v_call: TRBV29-1
cdr3_aa: SVGQLTYNEQF

clone_size: -
d_call: TRBD1
cdr3_length: 14
v_call: TRBV4-2
cdr3_aa: ASSLGTGGYNSPLH

clone_size: -
d_call: -
cdr3_length: 11
v_call: TRBV5-4
cdr3_aa: ASSLEGTDTQY

clone_size: -
d_call: -
cdr3_length: 14
v_call: TRBV7-9
cdr3_aa: ASSFRGPAADSPLH

clone_size: few
d_call: TRBD1
cdr3_length: 15
v_call: TRBV2
cdr3_aa: ASSVVAGGIPNQPQH

clone_size: -
d_call: TRBD2
cdr3_length: 14
v_call: TRBV5-5
cdr3_aa: ASSLGSSGTTDTQY

clone_size: -
d_call: -
cdr3_length: 14
v_call: TRBV19
cdr3_aa: ASKGVGLVKVQPQH

clone_size: -
d_call: -
cdr3_length: 13
v_call: TRBV18
cdr3_aa: ASSPATAGVETQY

clone_size: -
d_call: -
cdr3_length: 9
v_call: TRBV27
cdr3_aa: ASSGPSGYT

clone_size: -
d_call: -
cdr3_length: 12
v_call: TRBV9
cdr3_aa: ASSPTMVNTEAF

clone_size: -
d_call: -
cdr3_length: 11
v_call: TRBV5-1
cdr3_aa: ASSFRVNTEAF

clone_size: -
d_call: TRBD1
cdr3_length: 12
v_call: TRBV10-3
cdr3_aa: AISSGTGYHEQY

clone_size: once
d_call: -
cdr3_length: 11
v_call: TRBV29-1
cdr3_aa: SVEGRATGELF

clone_size: -
d_call: -
cdr3_length: 12
v_call: TRBV19
cdr3_aa: AMRGDTPPRPQH

clone_size: -
d_call: TRBD2
cdr3_length: 13
v_call: TRBV7-2
cdr3_aa: ASSYRGGPLYEQY

clone_size: -
d_call: -
cdr3_length: 13
v_call: TRBV4-1
cdr3_aa: ASSQGTYSYNEQF

clone_size: -
d_call: TRBD2
cdr3_length: 14
v_call: TRBV5-6
cdr3_aa: ASSLRLRGSYNEQF

clone_size: once
d_call: -
cdr3_length: 9
v_call: TRBV10-1
cdr3_aa: ASRPRGEAF

clone_size: -
d_call: TRBD2
cdr3_length: 13
v_call: TRBV19
cdr3_aa: ASSITETSGNIQY

clone_size: once
d_call: TRBD1
cdr3_length: 12
v_call: TRBV19
cdr3_aa: ASREQGLGAPLH

clone_size: -
d_call: TRBD1
cdr3_length: 11
v_call: TRBV6-1
cdr3_aa: ASRRQGTDEQY

clone_size: -
d_call: TRBD1
cdr3_length: 14
v_call: TRBV6-1
cdr3_aa: ASSVMDRGRRQPQH

clone_size: -
d_call: -
cdr3_length: 12
v_call: TRBV21-1
cdr3_aa: ASSKEGYSYEQY

clone_size: -
d_call: TRBD1
cdr3_length: 12
v_call: TRBV6-1
cdr3_aa: ASSDFRDRGEAF

clone_size: -
d_call: TRBD2
cdr3_length: 14
v_call: TRBV2
cdr3_aa: ASRSLRTSGQETQY

clone_size: -
d_call: -
cdr3_length: 13
v_call: TRBV6-6
cdr3_aa: ASTSPRGGDYGYT